Detailed here is one T cell receptor (beta chain). The repertoire was sequenced with immunoSEQ multiplex PCR; TCRdb's copy has only in-frame clones and lacks some. The sample includes about 41,000 clones, around 81% seen only once; the top ten take roughly 2.5%. Patients were ruled out by autoimmune disease history or systemic immunosuppression. Germline lookup yields CDR1 KGHSH and CDR2 LQKENI. Deletions cut 1 base from V and 7 bases from J, with 8 bases between. This CDR3 contains 12 residues. This sample was taken from a study of OX40 agonist ivuxolimab in advanced cancers. Turning to the study itself: Of the patients, three showed partial responses, one with hepatocellular carcinoma and two with cutaneous melanoma.

This chain links TRBV18 with TRBJ2-7; TRBD1 is a possible D gene (5 bases). This TCR derives from an adult with an advanced solid tumor such as melanoma, head and neck, liver or kidney cancer. Sequences were derived from CD4+ or CD8+ T cells sorted from blood, sampled in a trial of the OX40 agonist ivuxolimab. The DNA of the CDR3 is TGTGCCAGCTCACCACAGGGGCGGGAGCAGTACTTC. Translating gives CASSPQGREQYF.